This T cell receptor (beta chain) was obtained from a study of T-cell memory formation after mild COVID-19. For the study at large: For the most part, TCR clusters were specific to one donor. Study conclusions and caveats: Pre-infection memory contained some responding clones, which suggested that cross-reactive memory had joined. For contracting clones, CD4+ ones sat mainly in CM and EM, CD8+ in EMRA.

Using its own MiXCR run on the 5' RACE reads, TCRdb lists one record per CDR3 protein. Among 400,000 or so distinct CDR3 sequences listed, around 20% were seen once. For this clonotype: Its antigen is currently unknown.

From germline, CDR1 is SGHDT and CDR2 YYEEEE. This CDR3 is built from 12 residues. V lost 7 bases and J lost 7, with 12 bases in between. The V gene is TRBV5-6, the J gene TRBJ2-1; D uncertain. The sequence derives from an adult woman who had mild COVID-19 (a few samples of this study predate the infection). Cell type and time point are not known. Sequenced material: PBMCs or a T cell subset sorted from them (not recorded which). The CDR3 loop reads CASYSVGNEQFF. CDR3 nucleotide sequence: TGTGCCAGCTACTCCGTGGGGAATGAGCAGTTCTTC.